This TCR beta chain stems from a study of type 1 and type 2 diabetes patients. Amplification started from genomic DNA. A primer set of 30 forward and 13 reverse primers amplified the CDR3. TCRdb re-called the multiplex PCR reads with MiXCR, one entry per CDR3 protein. In the table there are some 250,000 distinct CDR3 sequences, around 47% of which are singletons. This clonotype came up once. Its antigen is not identified. V dropped 7 bases and J dropped 3; count of bases not matched to a gene: 7. The CDR3 sequence is 14 residues long. CDR1 SGHTA and CDR2 FQGNSA come from the germline V gene. Study-wide results and caveats: Age and gender were not matched between study groups, possibly biasing interpretation.

The source material was peripheral blood mononuclear cells (PBMCs). V and J are TRBV7-2 and TRBJ1-2, with 8 bases identical to TRBD1. The clonotype was recovered from a young man with type 2 diabetes. The CDR3 protein is CASTKTDRDYGYTF. The DNA for the CDR3 is TGTGCCAGCACTAAGACGGACAGGGACTATGGCTACACCTTC.